The 5 T cell receptor beta chains below come from one sample, sequenced in a study of Graves' ophthalmopathy and Graves' hyperthyroidism. Amplified material comprised TCR beta CDR3 regions derived from RNA transcripts. HTBI primers primed a first-round RT-PCR, and a second-round multiplex PCR followed. TCRdb re-analysed the multiplex PCR reads in MiXCR, keeping a single row per CDR3 protein. This sample carries about 220,000 distinct CDR3 sequences, roughly 21% of them seen once, and the ten largest clones take around two fifths. The sequencing sample was made of peripheral blood. All receptors come from a woman aged 50 to 65 with Graves' ophthalmopathy.

The genes are TRBV10-3 and TRBJ1-1; D might be TRBD1 (6 bases). Germline CDR1 ENHRY, CDR2 SYGVKD. V was trimmed by 0 bases and J by 6 bases, leaving 11 bases between them. There are 14 residues in the CDR3. In DNA form, the CDR3 reads TGTGCCATCAGTGAGTCTTGGGGGCTATCTGAAGCTTTCTTT. It codes for CAISESWGLSEAFF.

This clonotype came up many times. The CDR3 is CATGTPVAQYF. The CDR3 DNA sequence: TGTGCCACCGGGACTCCTGTGGCCCAGTACTTC. The chain employs TRBV24-1 and TRBJ2-5, with TRBD2 as a possible D gene (6 bases). Trimming shortened V by 9 bases and J by 9 bases, and 13 bases separated the two germline ends. There are 11 residues in the CDR3. Germline lookup yields CDR1 KGHDR and CDR2 SFDVKD.

This clonotype was counted ten times or more. The chain couples TRBV5-1 to TRBJ2-5, with D unclear. V was pared by 6 bases and J by 0 bases, with 6 bases between. This CDR3 is built from 12 residues. Germline V gene data show CDR1 as SGHRS and CDR2 as YFSETQ. The CDR3 DNA sequence: TGCGCCAGCACCGCCAACCAAGAGACCCAGTACTTC. Protein product: CASTANQETQYF.

This clonotype came up once. The rearrangement links TRBV7-8 to TRBJ1-1, with TRBD1 identical over 9 bases. J gave up 4 bases and V 0 bases, and 3 bases lay outside the gene matches. The CDR3 sequence is 15 residues long. Per germline, CDR1 SGHVS and CDR2 FQNEAQ. CDR3 in DNA: TGTGCCAGCAGCTTAGCCGGGACAGGGATCACTGAAGCTTTCTTT. Protein product: CASSLAGTGITEAFF.

The chain combines TRBV12-3 or TRBV12-4 with TRBJ1-5; no definite D call. CDR3 length: 13 amino acids. The V and J ends lost 8 bases and 3 bases respectively, with 11 bases between them. The CDR3 nucleotides are TGTGCCAGCTGCCGACTGCTCAATCAGCCCCAGCATTTT. Amino acid sequence: CASCRLLNQPQHF.